This T cell receptor (beta chain) was identified during a study of blood T cells in healthy people across ages (dated by TCRdb to between 2015 and 2017). At the level of the whole study: In model experiments, roughly one uniquely barcoded TCR beta cDNA molecule per two T cells was captured by template switching. The study measured age-related changes in TCR beta repertoire diversity using deep sequencing normalized with unique cDNA molecular identifiers. Four age groups were formed from the donors: young (average about 15 years), middle-aged (approximately 42), aged (approximately 60) and long-lived (about 75). To avoid experimental bias, donors of different ages were randomly spread across the sequencing lanes. Two additional independent replicas of 1 million unique cDNA reads from the same blood draw were analyzed for two donors (one aged 18 to 30 and one aged 80 or older). On the study overall, not on this receptor specifically: A strong correlation was found between observed TCR beta diversity and the percentage of naive T cells measured by flow cytometry. Because donor CMV infection status was unknown, age-related changes in expanded clonotypes were potentially confounded. Compared with the aged group, the long-lived group had more naive CD4+ T cells, fewer expanded clones and increased TCR diversity, a pattern suggesting age selection. As age increased, observed TCR beta diversity per million T cells dropped in a roughly linear way, and a significant reduction was already evident by age about 40. Bulk unsorted PBMC profiling prevented conclusive comparison of naive and antigen-experienced compartments. Estimates of total diversity from one million sequenced T cells were regarded as lower bounds and underestimates.

Library generation was performed with 5' RACE. Data came from an Illumina HiSeq 2500. A second PCR of about 6 to 11 cycles was performed with a sample-barcoded 5' primer and a J-beta primer mix. Each TCR beta cDNA molecule received a unique molecular identifier from a template-switch 5' adaptor carrying 12 random nucleotides. At least 2.5 million CDR3-containing paired-end reads were obtained from each sample. All of the RNA was converted into first-strand cDNA using the Mint cDNA synthesis kit, with a TRBC-specific oligonucleotide serving as the primer. All cDNA was treated with uracil-DNA glycosylase and then went through a first 18-cycle PCR with the universal primers M1SS and BC2_uni_R. As for how the authors treated the data: For normalization, 1 million high-quality reads were randomly selected from each sample, with every read carrying a distinct molecular identifier. Instead of being binned into consensus sequences, reads with shared molecular identifiers were discarded. MiTCR, set to a Q25 quality threshold and the strictest error-elimination algorithm, was used for CDR3 identification, clonotype clustering and error correction. A nonparametric unseen species model with Euler transformation was used to estimate lower-bound total TCR beta diversity. In TCRdb, the public reads were trimmed at Q25 with fastp and aligned with MiXCR, with productive beta chains retained. Rows are unified per CDR3 protein, each entry keeping the most common DNA and genes. TCRdb's processing, not the authors', yielded these V and J calls. The table for this sample lists about 1.1 million distinct CDR3 sequences; around two fifths of them were counted only once. The ten largest clonotypes hold roughly 13% of the sample.

This clonotype was recorded once. Its cognate antigen has yet to be identified. No quality values exist for individual bases; no much larger clone is one base distant. The germline V gene (reference sequence) yields SEHNR for CDR1 and FQNEAQ for CDR2. V and J lose 3 bases and 1 base, and a span of 13 bases separates them. The CDR3 runs 15 residues from the cysteine to the phenylalanine. Left in the record is the CDR3 DNA by itself, 45 bases read in frame from the first base. Systemically healthy Caucasian individuals from Russia, over 30 in total and aged about 6 to 95 years, were included as donors. Around 10 milliliters of peripheral blood were drawn from each donor into EDTA-treated Vacutainer tubes. PBMCs were isolated by Ficoll-Paque density-gradient centrifugation, with at least 7 million obtained per sample. Total RNA, at least 5 micrograms per sample, was extracted from PBMCs with Trizol reagent. For every donor, an aliquot of PBMCs went through flow cytometry to measure the percentages of naive CD45RAhigh/CD27high T cells.

The TCR originated in a young man in good health. Source material: blood. The chain links TRBV7-9 with TRBJ2-7, with a weak D call of TRBD2 (6 bases match). The DNA reads as follows: TGTGCCAGCAGCTTTTACGGGGGAGGTTCCTACGAGCAGTACTTC. This codes for CASSFYGGGSYEQYF.